This entry concerns a single TCR beta chain. Its antigen is still unknown. The data originate from a study of T cells after posttransplantation cyclophosphamide. Broader study findings: Blood and skin or GI T cell repertoires showed limited TRB overlap. Recipient CMV seropositivity and CMV reactivation strongly tracked TRB clonality.

The protocol was immunoSEQ multiplex PCR, while the TCRdb copy is restricted to in-frame clones and leaves out a portion. The data show some 20,000 clones, approximately 98% seen once. The naive gate required viable CD3+CD4+ or CD3+CD8+ cells with CCR7+CD45RA+CD45RO-CD95-CD27+CD28+ phenotype. The sequence came from a man aged 35 to 55 in good health, CMV-negative, and a related stem cell transplant donor. Sequences were obtained from naive CD4+ T cells sorted from PBMCs.

This CDR3 reads CASRNRGLSYEQYF. CDR3 nucleotides: TGTGCCAGCAGAAACAGGGGGCTTTCCTACGAGCAGTACTTC. The chain is built from TRBV6-6 and TRBJ2-7; 9 bases agree with TRBD1. CDR3 size: 14 residues. V was clipped by 6 bases and J by 1 base; unmatched bases: 4. CDR1 MNHNY and CDR2 SVGAGI come from the germline V gene (reference sequence).